These T cell receptor beta chains were read from a single sample in a study of OX40 agonist ivuxolimab in advanced cancers. Assay used: immunoSEQ multiplex PCR; TCRdb lists only in-frame clones, some missing. The table includes 50,000 to 65,000 clones, approximately 90% detected once. The source material was CD4+ or CD8+ T cells sorted from blood, sampled in a trial of the OX40 agonist ivuxolimab. These receptors originate from an adult with an advanced solid tumor such as melanoma, head and neck, liver or kidney cancer. Both conserved end residues are trimmed from each CDR3. A D gene is named only where the DNA matches it firmly.

j_call: TRBJ2-7
v_call: TRBV30
d_call: .
cdr3_aa: AWSPVLESYEQY

j_call: TRBJ1-5
v_call: TRBV4-3
d_call: .
cdr3_aa: ASSHGPRHYDQPQH

j_call: TRBJ2-5
v_call: TRBV5-5
d_call: .
cdr3_aa: ASSLEGHARETQY

j_call: TRBJ1-2
v_call: TRBV6-6
d_call: TRBD1
cdr3_aa: ASSYPLDRGLYGYT

j_call: TRBJ2-5
v_call: TRBV6-5
d_call: .
cdr3_aa: ASSYSMADIQETQY

j_call: TRBJ2-7
v_call: TRBV7-9
d_call: TRBD2
cdr3_aa: ASSLPTSGSFFYEQY

j_call: TRBJ1-2
v_call: TRBV7-9
d_call: .
cdr3_aa: ASSLSAGVQVYGYT

j_call: TRBJ1-2
v_call: TRBV5-4
d_call: .
cdr3_aa: ASSHRLRGAWGYT

j_call: TRBJ1-4
v_call: TRBV27
d_call: .
cdr3_aa: ASSQIPTNEKLF

j_call: TRBJ1-1
v_call: TRBV28
d_call: TRBD1
cdr3_aa: ASSWQGGTEAF

j_call: TRBJ1-2
v_call: TRBV6-5
d_call: .
cdr3_aa: ASSYSGSDGYT

j_call: TRBJ2-7
v_call: TRBV19
d_call: .
cdr3_aa: ASSIAEAYEQY

j_call: TRBJ2-1
v_call: TRBV4-1
d_call: .
cdr3_aa: ASSQDGARSPEQF

j_call: TRBJ2-3
v_call: TRBV12-5
d_call: .
cdr3_aa: ASGSGVRGTDTQY

j_call: TRBJ2-7
v_call: TRBV19
d_call: TRBD2
cdr3_aa: ASSWTSVSYEQY

j_call: TRBJ1-5
v_call: TRBV27
d_call: .
cdr3_aa: ASSFGGLQPQH

j_call: TRBJ1-6
v_call: TRBV7-8
d_call: .
cdr3_aa: ASSLTAGYNSPLH

j_call: TRBJ2-7
v_call: TRBV30
d_call: .
cdr3_aa: AWRDVSYEQY

j_call: TRBJ1-1
v_call: TRBV13
d_call: .
cdr3_aa: ASSPGGPMNTEAF

j_call: TRBJ2-3
v_call: TRBV7-8
d_call: TRBD2
cdr3_aa: ASSLALAVSTDTQY

j_call: TRBJ2-1
v_call: TRBV15
d_call: TRBD1
cdr3_aa: ATSRDSQGDYNEQF

j_call: TRBJ2-1
v_call: TRBV27
d_call: .
cdr3_aa: ASSLSPRTNEQF

j_call: TRBJ2-7
v_call: TRBV29-1
d_call: .
cdr3_aa: SAGSPYEQY

j_call: TRBJ2-7
v_call: TRBV10-1
d_call: .
cdr3_aa: ASSYPPPHEQY

j_call: TRBJ2-7
v_call: TRBV14
d_call: TRBD1
cdr3_aa: ASSLGQGGPIGDFDWGPYEQY

j_call: TRBJ1-5
v_call: TRBV4-3
d_call: TRBD1
cdr3_aa: ASSQGVRDRSTEPQH

j_call: TRBJ2-7
v_call: TRBV5-8
d_call: .
cdr3_aa: ASSLGVTSAYEQY

j_call: TRBJ2-1
v_call: TRBV14
d_call: .
cdr3_aa: ASSQGLSSYNEQF

j_call: TRBJ2-4
v_call: TRBV27
d_call: .
cdr3_aa: ASSDGVWNIQY

j_call: TRBJ2-1
v_call: TRBV19
d_call: .
cdr3_aa: ASSIQGSYNEQF

j_call: TRBJ2-1
v_call: TRBV29-1
d_call: .
cdr3_aa: SVEDLGNEQF

j_call: TRBJ2-5
v_call: TRBV7-9
d_call: TRBD2
cdr3_aa: ASSAGTSGSETQY

j_call: TRBJ1-2
v_call: TRBV13
d_call: .
cdr3_aa: ASSLDMANYGYT

j_call: TRBJ2-1
v_call: TRBV9
d_call: .
cdr3_aa: ASSSRTVSNEQF

j_call: TRBJ1-3
v_call: TRBV18
d_call: .
cdr3_aa: ASSLTARDISGSGNTIY

j_call: TRBJ1-4
v_call: TRBV15
d_call: .
cdr3_aa: ATSNPPGLNEKLF

j_call: TRBJ2-7
v_call: TRBV6-5
d_call: .
cdr3_aa: ASSYSPSHEQY

j_call: TRBJ2-1
v_call: TRBV2
d_call: .
cdr3_aa: ASSDEGKGLGRV

j_call: TRBJ1-1
v_call: TRBV29-1
d_call: .
cdr3_aa: SVEEGGGPEAF

j_call: TRBJ1-4
v_call: TRBV9
d_call: .
cdr3_aa: ASSVGDRLNEKLF

j_call: TRBJ1-1
v_call: TRBV5-1
d_call: .
cdr3_aa: ASSSDSPEAF

j_call: TRBJ2-1
v_call: TRBV18
d_call: TRBD2
cdr3_aa: ANPRAPVLAGSYNEQF

j_call: TRBJ2-3
v_call: TRBV11-3
d_call: TRBD2
cdr3_aa: ASSRVTSGTDTQY

j_call: TRBJ1-1
v_call: TRBV6-6
d_call: .
cdr3_aa: ASSYSSEAF

j_call: TRBJ2-1
v_call: TRBV4-1
d_call: TRBD2
cdr3_aa: ASSLAGGLGNEQF

j_call: TRBJ2-2
v_call: TRBV29-1
d_call: TRBD2
cdr3_aa: SVEGGSYTGELF

j_call: TRBJ2-5
v_call: TRBV7-8
d_call: .
cdr3_aa: ASIPHGAGEQY

j_call: TRBJ1-2
v_call: TRBV19
d_call: .
cdr3_aa: ASSDPGTLNNYGYT

j_call: TRBJ2-1
v_call: TRBV27
d_call: TRBD1
cdr3_aa: ASSLFQGARRNEQF

j_call: TRBJ2-1
v_call: TRBV6-1
d_call: .
cdr3_aa: ASSEVRNEQF